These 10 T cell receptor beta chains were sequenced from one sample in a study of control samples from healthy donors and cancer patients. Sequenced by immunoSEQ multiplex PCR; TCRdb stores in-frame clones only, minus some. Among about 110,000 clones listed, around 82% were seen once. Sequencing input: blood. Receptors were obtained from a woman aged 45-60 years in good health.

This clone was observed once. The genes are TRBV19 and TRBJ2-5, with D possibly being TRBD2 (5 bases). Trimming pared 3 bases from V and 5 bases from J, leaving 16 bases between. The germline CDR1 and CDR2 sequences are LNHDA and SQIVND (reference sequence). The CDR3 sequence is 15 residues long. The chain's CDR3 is CASSMPGRGKETQYF. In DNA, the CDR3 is TGTGCCAGTAGTATGCCCGGACGAGGGAAGGAGACCCAGTACTTC.

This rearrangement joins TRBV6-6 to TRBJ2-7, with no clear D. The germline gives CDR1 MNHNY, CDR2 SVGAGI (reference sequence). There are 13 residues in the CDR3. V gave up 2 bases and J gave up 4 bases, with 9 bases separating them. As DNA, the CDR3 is TGTGCCAGCAGTTACGGGTCCGGTTACGAGCAGTACTTC. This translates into CASSYGSGYEQYF.

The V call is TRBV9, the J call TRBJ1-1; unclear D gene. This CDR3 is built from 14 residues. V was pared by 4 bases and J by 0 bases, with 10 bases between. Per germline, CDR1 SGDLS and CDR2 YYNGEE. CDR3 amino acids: CASSIGNMNTEAFF. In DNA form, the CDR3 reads TGTGCCAGCAGCATCGGGAATATGAACACTGAAGCTTTCTTT.

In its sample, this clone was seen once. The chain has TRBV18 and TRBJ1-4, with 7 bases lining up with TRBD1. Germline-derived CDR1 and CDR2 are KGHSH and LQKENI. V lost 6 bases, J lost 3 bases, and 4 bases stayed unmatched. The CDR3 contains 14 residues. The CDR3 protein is CASSGTAPNEKLFF. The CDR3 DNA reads TGTGCCAGCTCCGGGACAGCTCCTAATGAAAAACTGTTTTTT.

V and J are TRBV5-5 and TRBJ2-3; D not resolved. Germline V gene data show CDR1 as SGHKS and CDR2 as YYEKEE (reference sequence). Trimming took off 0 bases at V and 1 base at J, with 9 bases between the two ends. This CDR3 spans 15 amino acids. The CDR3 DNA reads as TGTGCCAGCAGCTTGGACGGCCAGGGCACAGATACGCAGTATTTT. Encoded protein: CASSLDGQGTDTQYF.

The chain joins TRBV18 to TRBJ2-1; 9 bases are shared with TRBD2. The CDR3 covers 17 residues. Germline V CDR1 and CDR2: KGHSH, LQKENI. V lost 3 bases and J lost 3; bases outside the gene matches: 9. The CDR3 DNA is TGTGCCAGCTCACCGCTAGGACTAGCGCTGGGCTACAATGAGCAGTTCTTC. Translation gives CASSPLGLALGYNEQFF.

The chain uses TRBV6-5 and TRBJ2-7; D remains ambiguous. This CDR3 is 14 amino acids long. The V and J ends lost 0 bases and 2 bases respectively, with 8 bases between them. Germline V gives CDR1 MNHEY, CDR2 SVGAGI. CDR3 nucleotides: TGTGCCAGCAGTTACTCAAGGTTGGCCTACGAGCAGTACTTC. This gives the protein CASSYSRLAYEQYF.

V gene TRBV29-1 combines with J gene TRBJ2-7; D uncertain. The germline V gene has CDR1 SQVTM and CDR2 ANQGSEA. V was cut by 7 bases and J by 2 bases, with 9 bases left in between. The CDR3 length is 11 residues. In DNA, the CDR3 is TGCAGCGCAGACGGTGCCTACGAGCAGTACTTC. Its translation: CSADGAYEQYF.

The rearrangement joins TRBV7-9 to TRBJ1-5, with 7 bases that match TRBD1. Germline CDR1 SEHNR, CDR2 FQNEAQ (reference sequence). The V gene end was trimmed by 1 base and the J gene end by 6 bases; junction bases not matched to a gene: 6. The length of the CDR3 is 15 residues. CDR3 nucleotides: TGTGCCAGCAGCTTAGGACAGGGCATCGGTCAGCCCCAGCATTTT. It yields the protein CASSLGQGIGQPQHF.

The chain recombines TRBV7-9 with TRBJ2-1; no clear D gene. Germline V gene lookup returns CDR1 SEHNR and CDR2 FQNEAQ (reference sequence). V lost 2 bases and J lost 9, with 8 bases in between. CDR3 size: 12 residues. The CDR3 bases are TGTGCCAGCAGCTTACCCTTAGGTGAGCAGTTCTTC. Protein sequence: CASSLPLGEQFF.